This T cell receptor (beta chain) was identified during a study of beta chain features in type 1 diabetes. Findings of the study overall: TCRB CDR3 length was moderately but significantly reduced in all four CD4+ subsets of Type 1 diabetes patients.

The isolated RNA, all of it, was reverse transcribed, so expressed TCRB transcripts were what got sequenced. This table comes from immunoSEQ multiplex PCR, and its TCRdb copy is limited to in-frame clones, with some not included. The sample holds around 240,000 clones, around 16% seen once. This clone was seen a few times. The antigen remains undetermined. Within the sample, other DNA sequences also encode this same CDR3. The CDR3 totals 15 residues. The V and J ends lost 5 bases and 0 bases, in that order; junction bases with no gene match: 3. Germline CDR1 is SGHTA and CDR2 is FQGNSA. Sorting that relied on CD45RO/CCR7/CD25/CD127/CD95/CD27 yielded CD4+ naive, central memory, regulatory and stem cell-like memory cells.

The clonotype was recovered from a man younger than 45 with type 1 diabetes. The chain links TRBV7-2 to TRBJ2-3; 9 bases map to TRBD2. Sequencing was performed on naive CD4+ T cells from blood. CDR3 sequence: CASSLTSGSTDTQYF. The CDR3 nucleotides are TGTGCCAGCAGCCTGACTAGCGGTAGCACAGATACGCAGTATTTT. Filled out from reference TRBV7-2 and TRBJ2-3, the complete variable domain reads GAGVSQSPSNKVTEKGKDVELRCDPISGHTALYWYRQSLGQGLEFLIYFQGNSAPDKSGLPSDRFSAERTGGSVSTLTIQRTQQEDSAVYLCASSLTSGSTDTQYFGPGTRLTVL.